This entry describes one T cell receptor (beta chain). Its target is unknown. Germline V gene data show CDR1 as SNHLY and CDR2 as FYNNEI. Trimming left V 5 bases short and J 10 bases short, with 15 bases between. The CDR3 is made up of 12 amino acids. This sample was included in a study of cytomegalovirus exposure and HLA in healthy donors. Study-level points and caveats: In an earlier analysis, in some 500 donors, most V segments appeared productive either ~87% or ~30% of the time.

PCR employed 60 Vbeta and 13 Jbeta primers. Sequencing used immunoSEQ multiplex PCR; TCRdb keeps in-frame clones, though not all of them. The top ten hold about 12% of the sample, which has tens of thousands of clones, 72% seen once. Sequencing used PBMCs. This receptor was identified in a woman between 35 and 50 years old in good health and CMV-seropositive. The J gene is TRBJ2-7, the V gene TRBV2, with a tentative D call TRBD2 (6 bases). CDR3 loop: CASSPGLRSQYF. CDR3 sequence (DNA): TGTGCCAGCAGTCCGGGACTCCGGTCCCAGTACTTC.